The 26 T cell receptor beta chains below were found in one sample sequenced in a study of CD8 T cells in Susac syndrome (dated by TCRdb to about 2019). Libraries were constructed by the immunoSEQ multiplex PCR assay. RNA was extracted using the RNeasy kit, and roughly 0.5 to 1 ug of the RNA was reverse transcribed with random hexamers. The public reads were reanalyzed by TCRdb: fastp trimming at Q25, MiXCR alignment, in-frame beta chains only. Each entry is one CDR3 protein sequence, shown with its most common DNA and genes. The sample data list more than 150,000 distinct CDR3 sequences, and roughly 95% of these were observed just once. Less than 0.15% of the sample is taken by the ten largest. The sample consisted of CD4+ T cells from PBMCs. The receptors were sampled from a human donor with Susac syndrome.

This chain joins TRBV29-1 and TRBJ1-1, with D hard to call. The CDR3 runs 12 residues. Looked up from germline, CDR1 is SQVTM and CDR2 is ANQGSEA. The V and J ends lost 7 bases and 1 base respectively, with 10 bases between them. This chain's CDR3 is CSAVRSNTEAFF. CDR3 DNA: TGCAGCGCAGTGCGGTCGAACACTGAAGCTTTCTTT.

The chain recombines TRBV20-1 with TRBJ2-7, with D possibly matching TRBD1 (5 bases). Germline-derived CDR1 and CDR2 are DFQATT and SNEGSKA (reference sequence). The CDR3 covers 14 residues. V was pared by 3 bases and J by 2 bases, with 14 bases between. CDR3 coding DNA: TGCAGTGCTAGTCCGCAGGGCAGGGCCTACGAGCAGTACGTC. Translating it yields CSASPQGRAYEQYV.

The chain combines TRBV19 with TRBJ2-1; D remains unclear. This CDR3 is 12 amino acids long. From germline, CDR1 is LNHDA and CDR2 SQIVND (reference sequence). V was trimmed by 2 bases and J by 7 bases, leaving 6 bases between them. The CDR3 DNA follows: TGTGCCAGTAGTATATCGGCGAATGAGCAGTTCTTC. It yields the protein CASSISANEQFF.

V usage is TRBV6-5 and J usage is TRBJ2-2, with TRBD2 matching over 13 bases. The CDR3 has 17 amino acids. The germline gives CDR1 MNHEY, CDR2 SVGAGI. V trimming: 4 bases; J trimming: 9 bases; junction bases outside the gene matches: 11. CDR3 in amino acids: CASSSDPLAGGPRELFF. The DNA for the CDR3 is TGTGCCAGCAGTTCAGACCCACTAGCGGGAGGGCCAAGGGAGCTGTTTTTT.

The CDR3 region is CASSAQTYNEQFF. The CDR3, as DNA: TGTGCCAGCAGCGCCCAGACCTACAATGAGCAGTTCTTC. This rearrangement joins TRBV7-2 to TRBJ2-1; D gene unclear. Germline CDR1 reads SGHTA; CDR2 reads FQGNSA. With 5 bases removed from V and 2 bases from J, the gap between germline ends came to 7 bases. The CDR3 has 13 amino acids.

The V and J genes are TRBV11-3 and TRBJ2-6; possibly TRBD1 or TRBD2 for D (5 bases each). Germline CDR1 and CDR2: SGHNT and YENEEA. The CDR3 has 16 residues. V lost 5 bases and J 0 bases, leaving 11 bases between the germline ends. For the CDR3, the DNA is TGTGCCAGCAGCCCGGGGACCCACTCTGGGGCCAACGTCCTGACTTTC. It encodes CASSPGTHSGANVLTF.

DNA for the CDR3: TGCAGTGCTGGCGGCGGGACCTACAATGAGCAGTTCTTC. Its protein is CSAGGGTYNEQFF. V and J are TRBV20-1 and TRBJ2-1; perhaps TRBD2 as D (6 bases). V lost 5 bases and J lost 2, with 10 bases in between. This CDR3 has 13 residues. Germline V gene sequence: CDR1 DFQATT, CDR2 SNEGSKA (reference sequence).

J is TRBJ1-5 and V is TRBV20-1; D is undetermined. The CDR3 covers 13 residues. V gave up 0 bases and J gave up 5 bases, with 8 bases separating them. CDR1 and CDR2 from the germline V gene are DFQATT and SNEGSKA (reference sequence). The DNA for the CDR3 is TGCAGTGCTAGAGATACCTCGGATCAGCCCCAGCATTTT. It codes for CSARDTSDQPQHF.

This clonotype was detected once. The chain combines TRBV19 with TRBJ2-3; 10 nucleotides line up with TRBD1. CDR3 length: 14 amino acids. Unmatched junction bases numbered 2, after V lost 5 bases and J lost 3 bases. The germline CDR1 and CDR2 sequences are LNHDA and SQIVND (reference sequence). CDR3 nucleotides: TGTGCCAGTAGTTGGACAGGGGGAACAGATACGCAGTATTTT. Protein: CASSWTGGTDTQYF.

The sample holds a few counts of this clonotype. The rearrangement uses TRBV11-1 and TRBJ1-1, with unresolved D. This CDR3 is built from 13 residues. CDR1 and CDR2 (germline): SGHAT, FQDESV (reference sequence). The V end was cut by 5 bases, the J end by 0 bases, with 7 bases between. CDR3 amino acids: CASSPKLNTEAFF. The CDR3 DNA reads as TGTGCCAGCAGCCCCAAGCTGAACACTGAAGCTTTCTTT. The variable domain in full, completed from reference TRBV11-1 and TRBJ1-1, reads EAEVAQSPRYKITEKSQAVAFWCDPISGHATLYWYRQILGQGPELLVQFQDESVVDDSQLPKDRFSAERLKGVDSTLKIQPAELGDSAMYLCASSPKLNTEAFFGQGTRLTVV.

The CDR3 DNA reads TGCAGTGCTAGAGTAGGTGGAGTTACGCAGTATTTT. This codes for CSARVGGVTQYF. This sequence joins TRBV20-1 and TRBJ2-3; D gene uncertain. Germline V gene sequence: CDR1 DFQATT, CDR2 SNEGSKA (reference sequence). This CDR3 contains 12 residues. V was shortened by 1 base and J by 8 bases, with 10 bases between the two germline ends.

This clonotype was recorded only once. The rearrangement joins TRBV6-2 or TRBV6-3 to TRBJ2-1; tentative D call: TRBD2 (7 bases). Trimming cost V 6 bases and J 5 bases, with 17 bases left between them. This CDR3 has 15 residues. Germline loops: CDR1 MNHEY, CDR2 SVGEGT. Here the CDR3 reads CASRPTGGGHNEQFF. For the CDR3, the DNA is TGTGCCAGCAGACCTACTGGGGGGGGGCACAATGAGCAGTTCTTC.

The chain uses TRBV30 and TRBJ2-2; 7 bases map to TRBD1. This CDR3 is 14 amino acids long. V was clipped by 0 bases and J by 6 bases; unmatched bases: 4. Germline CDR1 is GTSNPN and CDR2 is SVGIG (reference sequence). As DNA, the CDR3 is TGTGCCTGGAGTGTAATGCAGGGGGCCGGGGAGCTGTTTTTT. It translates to CAWSVMQGAGELFF.

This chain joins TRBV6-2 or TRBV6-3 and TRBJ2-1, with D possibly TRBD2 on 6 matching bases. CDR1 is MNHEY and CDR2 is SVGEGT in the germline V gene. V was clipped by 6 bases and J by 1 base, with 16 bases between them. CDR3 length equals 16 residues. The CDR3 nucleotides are TGTGCCAGCAGGCCCCTAGGAGCGGGTTCCTACAATGAGCAGTTCTTC. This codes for CASRPLGAGSYNEQFF.

CDR3 nucleotides: TGCAGTGCTAGACCCGGGGTAGCCAACGTCCTGACTTTC. This gives the protein CSARPGVANVLTF. The V gene is TRBV20-1, the J gene TRBJ2-6; possibly TRBD2 for D (5 bases). With 2 bases removed from V and 7 bases from J, the gap between germline ends came to 9 bases. The CDR3 loop spans 13 amino acids. Germline V gene lookup returns CDR1 DFQATT and CDR2 SNEGSKA (reference sequence).

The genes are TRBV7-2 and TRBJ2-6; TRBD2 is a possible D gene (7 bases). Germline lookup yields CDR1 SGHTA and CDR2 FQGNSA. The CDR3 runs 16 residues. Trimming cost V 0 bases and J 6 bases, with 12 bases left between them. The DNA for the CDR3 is TGTGCCAGCAGCTTAGCGCAAGGGGGGGTGGCCAACGTCCTGACTTTC. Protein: CASSLAQGGVANVLTF.

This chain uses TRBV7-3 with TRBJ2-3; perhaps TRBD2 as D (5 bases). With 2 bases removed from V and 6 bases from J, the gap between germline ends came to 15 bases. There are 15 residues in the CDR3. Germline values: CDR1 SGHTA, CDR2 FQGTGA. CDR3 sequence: CASSLGTGFVDTQYF. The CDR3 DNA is TGTGCCAGCAGCTTAGGAACGGGATTTGTGGATACGCAGTATTTT.

CDR3 residues: CASSAGGQTGELFF. In nucleotides, the CDR3 is TGTGCCAGTAGTGCGGGAGGGCAAACCGGGGAGCTGTTTTTT. The chain recombines TRBV19 with TRBJ2-2, with TRBD2 matching 9 bases. Germline CDR1 and CDR2: LNHDA and SQIVND (reference sequence). This CDR3 comprises 14 residues. With V trimmed by 5 bases and J by 5 bases, 3 bases remained unmatched.

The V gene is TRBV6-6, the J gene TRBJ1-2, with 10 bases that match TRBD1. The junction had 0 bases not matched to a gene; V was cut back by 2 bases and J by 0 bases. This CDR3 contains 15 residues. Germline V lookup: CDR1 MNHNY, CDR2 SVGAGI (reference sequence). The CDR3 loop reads CASSYGQGANYGYTF. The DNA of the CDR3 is TGTGCCAGCAGTTACGGACAGGGGGCTAACTATGGCTACACCTTC.

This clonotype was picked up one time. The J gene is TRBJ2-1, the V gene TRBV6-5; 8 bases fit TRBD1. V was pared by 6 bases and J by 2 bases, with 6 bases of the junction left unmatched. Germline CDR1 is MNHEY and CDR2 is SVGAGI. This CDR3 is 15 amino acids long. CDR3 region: CASRQDRGAYNEQFF. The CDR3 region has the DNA TGTGCCAGCAGGCAAGACAGGGGCGCCTACAATGAGCAGTTCTTC.

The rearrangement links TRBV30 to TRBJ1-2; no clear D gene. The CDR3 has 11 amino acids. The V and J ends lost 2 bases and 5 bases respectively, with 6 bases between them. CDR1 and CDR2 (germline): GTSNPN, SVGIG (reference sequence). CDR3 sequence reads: CAWSNGYGYTF. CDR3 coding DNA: TGTGCCTGGAGTAATGGGTATGGCTACACCTTC.

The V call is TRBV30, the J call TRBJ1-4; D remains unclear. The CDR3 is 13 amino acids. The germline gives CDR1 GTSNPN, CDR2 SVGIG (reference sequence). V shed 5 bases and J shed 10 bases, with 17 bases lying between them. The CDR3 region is CAWGDMGEGKLFF. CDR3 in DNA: TGTGCCTGGGGAGACATGGGCGAGGGAAAACTGTTTTTT.

CDR3 coding DNA: TGTGCCAGCAGCTTGGAGAGGGCAGGGGTGTATGGCTACACCTTC. Translated, it gives CASSLERAGVYGYTF. The rearrangement links TRBV5-6 to TRBJ1-2, with D perhaps TRBD1 (6 bases). Germline V lookup: CDR1 SGHDT, CDR2 YYEEEE. The V and J ends lost 0 bases and 5 bases respectively, with 14 bases between them. The CDR3 spans 15 residues.

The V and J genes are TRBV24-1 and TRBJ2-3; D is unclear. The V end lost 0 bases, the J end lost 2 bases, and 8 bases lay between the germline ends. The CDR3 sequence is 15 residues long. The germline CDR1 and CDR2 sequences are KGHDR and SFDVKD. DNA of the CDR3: TGTGCCACCAGTGATTTGTGGGGTTCCACAGATACGCAGTATTTT. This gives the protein CATSDLWGSTDTQYF.

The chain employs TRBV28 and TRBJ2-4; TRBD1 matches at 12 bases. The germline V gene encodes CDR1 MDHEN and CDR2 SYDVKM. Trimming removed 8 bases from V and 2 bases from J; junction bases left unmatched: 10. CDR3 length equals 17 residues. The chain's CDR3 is CASEIPGQGASKNIQYF. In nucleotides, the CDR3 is TGTGCCAGCGAAATACCGGGACAGGGGGCTTCCAAAAACATTCAGTACTTC.

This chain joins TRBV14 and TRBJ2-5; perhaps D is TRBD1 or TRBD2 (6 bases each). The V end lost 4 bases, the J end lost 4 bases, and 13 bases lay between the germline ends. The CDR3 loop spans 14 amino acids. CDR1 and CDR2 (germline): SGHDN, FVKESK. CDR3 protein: CASSRGGLRETQYF. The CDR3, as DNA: TGTGCCAGCAGCCGAGGGGGGTTACGAGAGACCCAGTACTTC.